This is a list of T cell receptor beta chains from one sample in a study of T cell responses to AZD1222 COVID-19 vaccine. Repertoires were generated with immunoSEQ multiplex PCR, while TCRdb's copy carries only in-frame clones and drops some. The table lists over 80,000 clones, roughly nine tenths of them singletons. Sequenced here: peripheral blood, sampled on day 0 of AZD1222 vaccination. The receptors derive from an adult in good health. Each CDR3 is given with its conserved first and last residue. The D gene is left open where the match is weak. Clone size, where shown, is once, few, many, or a class for clones that have expanded.

v_gene	d_gene	j_gene	abundance	CDR3aa	CDR3nt
TRBV11-2	NA	TRBJ2-4	NA	CASSLDWGRSAKNIQYF	TGTGCCAGCAGCTTAGATTGGGGACGGAGCGCCAAAAACATTCAGTACTTC
TRBV21-1	NA	TRBJ2-5	NA	CASSKEEHQETQYF	TGTGCCAGCAGCAAAGAGGAACACCAAGAGACCCAGTACTTC
TRBV5-5	TRBD1	TRBJ2-2	NA	CASSWDRNTGELFF	TGTGCCAGCAGCTGGGACAGGAACACCGGGGAGCTGTTTTTT
TRBV19	NA	TRBJ1-1	once	CASSMGAALNTEAFF	TGTGCCAGTAGTATGGGGGCAGCGTTGAACACTGAAGCTTTCTTT
TRBV7-9	NA	TRBJ1-4	NA	CASSLGSMQGGLDNEKLFF	TGTGCCAGCAGCTTAGGAAGCATGCAGGGAGGACTGGATAATGAAAAACTGTTTTTT
TRBV4-1	NA	TRBJ1-4	NA	CASSQAGQDDEKLFF	TGCGCCAGCAGCCAAGCAGGGCAGGATGATGAAAAACTGTTTTTT
TRBV28	TRBD1	TRBJ1-5	NA	CASSLGDRVKPQHF	TGTGCCAGCAGTTTAGGAGACAGGGTAAAGCCCCAGCATTTT
TRBV11-2	NA	TRBJ2-2	NA	CASSLEVVDGELFF	TGTGCCAGCAGCTTAGAGGTCGTTGACGGGGAGCTGTTTTTT
TRBV5-1	NA	TRBJ2-7	NA	CASSGPDLYEQYF	TGCGCCAGCAGCGGGCCGGACCTCTACGAGCAGTACTTC
TRBV11-2	NA	TRBJ2-7	NA	CASSLLGRPDYEQYF	TGTGCCAGCAGCTTATTAGGCCGCCCAGACTACGAGCAGTACTTC
TRBV5-1	NA	TRBJ2-5	NA	CASRNEGLRGETQYF	TGCGCCAGCAGGAACGAGGGGTTACGGGGGGAGACCCAGTACTTC
TRBV6-5	TRBD1	TRBJ1-1	NA	CASIRTGGTEAFF	TGTGCCAGCATTAGGACAGGGGGGACTGAAGCTTTCTTT
TRBV27	NA	TRBJ2-7	NA	CASAAGTQGTEQYF	TGTGCCAGCGCCGCGGGGACTCAGGGTACCGAGCAGTACTTC
TRBV6-4	NA	TRBJ2-2	NA	CASSQTVTGELFF	TGTGCCAGCAGCCAGACAGTAACCGGGGAGCTGTTTTTT
TRBV6-5	NA	TRBJ1-1	NA	CASSYSGWSEAFF	TGTGCCAGCAGTTACTCGGGCTGGAGTGAAGCTTTCTTT
TRBV24-1	NA	TRBJ2-5	once	CATSDFEFLFSGQYEETQYF	TGTGCCACCAGTGATTTTGAATTCTTGTTTAGCGGACAATACGAAGAGACCCAGTACTTC
TRBV11-2	NA	TRBJ2-7	NA	CASRHQAYEQYF	TGTGCCAGCAGACATCAGGCCTACGAGCAGTACTTC